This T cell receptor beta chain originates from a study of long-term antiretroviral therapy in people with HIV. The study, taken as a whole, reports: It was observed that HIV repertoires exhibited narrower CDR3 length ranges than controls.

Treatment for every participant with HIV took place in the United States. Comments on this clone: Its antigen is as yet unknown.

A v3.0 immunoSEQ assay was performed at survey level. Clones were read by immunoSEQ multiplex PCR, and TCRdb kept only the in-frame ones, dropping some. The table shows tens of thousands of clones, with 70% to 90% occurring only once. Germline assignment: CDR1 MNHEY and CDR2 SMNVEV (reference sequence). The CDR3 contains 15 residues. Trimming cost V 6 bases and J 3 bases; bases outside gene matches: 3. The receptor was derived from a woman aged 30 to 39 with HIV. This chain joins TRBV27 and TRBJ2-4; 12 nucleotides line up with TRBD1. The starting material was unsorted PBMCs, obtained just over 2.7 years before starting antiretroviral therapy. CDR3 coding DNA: TGTGCCAGCAGGGGACAGGGGGCGGGCAAAAACATTCAGTACTTC. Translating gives CASRGQGAGKNIQYF.